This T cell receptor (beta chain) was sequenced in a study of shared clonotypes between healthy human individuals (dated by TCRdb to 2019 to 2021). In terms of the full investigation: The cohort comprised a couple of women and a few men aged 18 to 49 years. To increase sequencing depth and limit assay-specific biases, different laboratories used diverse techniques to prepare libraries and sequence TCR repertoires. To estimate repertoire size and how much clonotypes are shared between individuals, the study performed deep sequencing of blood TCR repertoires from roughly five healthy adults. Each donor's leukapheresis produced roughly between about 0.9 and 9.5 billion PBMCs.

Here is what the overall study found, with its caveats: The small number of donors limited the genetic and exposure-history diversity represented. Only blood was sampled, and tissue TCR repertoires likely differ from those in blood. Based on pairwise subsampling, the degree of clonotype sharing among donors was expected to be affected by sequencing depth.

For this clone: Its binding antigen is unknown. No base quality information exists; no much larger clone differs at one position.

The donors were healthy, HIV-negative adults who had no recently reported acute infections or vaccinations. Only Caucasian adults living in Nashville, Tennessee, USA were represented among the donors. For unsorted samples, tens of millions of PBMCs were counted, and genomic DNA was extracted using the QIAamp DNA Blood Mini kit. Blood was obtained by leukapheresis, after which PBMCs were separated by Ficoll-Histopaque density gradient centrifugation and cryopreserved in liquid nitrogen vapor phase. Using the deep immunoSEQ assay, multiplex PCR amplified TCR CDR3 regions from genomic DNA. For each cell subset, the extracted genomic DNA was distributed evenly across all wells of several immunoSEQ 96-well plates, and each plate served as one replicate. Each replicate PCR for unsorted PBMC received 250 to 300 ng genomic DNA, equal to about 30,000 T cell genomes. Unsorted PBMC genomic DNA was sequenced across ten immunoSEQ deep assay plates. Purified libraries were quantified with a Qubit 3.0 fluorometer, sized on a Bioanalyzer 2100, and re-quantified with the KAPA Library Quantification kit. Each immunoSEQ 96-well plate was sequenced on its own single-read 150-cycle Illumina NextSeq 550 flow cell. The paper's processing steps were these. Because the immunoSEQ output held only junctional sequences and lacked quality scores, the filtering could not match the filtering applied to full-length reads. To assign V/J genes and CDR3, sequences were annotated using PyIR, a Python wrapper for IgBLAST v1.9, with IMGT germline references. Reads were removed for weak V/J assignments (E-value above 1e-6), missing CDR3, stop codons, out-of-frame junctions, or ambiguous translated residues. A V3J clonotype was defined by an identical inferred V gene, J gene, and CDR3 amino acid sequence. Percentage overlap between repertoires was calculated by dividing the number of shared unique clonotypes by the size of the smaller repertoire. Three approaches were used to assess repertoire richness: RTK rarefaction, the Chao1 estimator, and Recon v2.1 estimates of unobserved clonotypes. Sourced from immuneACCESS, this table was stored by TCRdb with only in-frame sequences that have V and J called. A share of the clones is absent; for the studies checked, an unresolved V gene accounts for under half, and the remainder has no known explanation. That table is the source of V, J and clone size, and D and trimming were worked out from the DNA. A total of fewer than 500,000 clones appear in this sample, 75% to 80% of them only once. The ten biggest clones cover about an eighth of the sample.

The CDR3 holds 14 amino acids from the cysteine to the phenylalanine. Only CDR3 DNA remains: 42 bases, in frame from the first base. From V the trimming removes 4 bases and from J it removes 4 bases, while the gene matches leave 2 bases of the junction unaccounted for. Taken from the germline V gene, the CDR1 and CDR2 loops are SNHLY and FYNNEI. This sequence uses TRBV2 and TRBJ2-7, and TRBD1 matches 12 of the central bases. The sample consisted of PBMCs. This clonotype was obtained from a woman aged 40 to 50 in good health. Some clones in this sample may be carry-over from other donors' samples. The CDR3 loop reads CASSGDRGPYEQYF. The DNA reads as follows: TGTGCCAGCAGTGGGGACAGGGGGCCTTACGAGCAGTACTTC.